The 2 T cell receptor beta chains listed next were all sequenced from one sample in a study of T cells in localized non-small cell lung cancer (dated by TCRdb to the early 2020s). The receptor library was made with the immunoSEQ multiplex PCR assay. TCRdb re-hosts the immuneACCESS table, in-frame sequences only. Its copies lack some clones; in the studies checked, an unresolved V gene accounts for under half of them, and the cause for the rest is not known. Across this sample there are 25,000 to 40,000 clones, with roughly three quarters seen only once. Around 34% of the sample belongs to the ten largest clones. The material sequenced was peripheral blood, taken before any cancer treatment. These receptors originate from a male donor aged 60 or over with stage II squamous cell lung carcinoma.

The V and J genes are TRBV4-1 and TRBJ1-3; TRBD1 is a possible D gene (5 bases). This CDR3 region has 16 residues. V was trimmed by 2 bases and J by 0 bases, leaving 11 bases between them. Germline values: CDR1 MGHRA, CDR2 YSYEKL. CDR3 residues: CASSQNSGASGNTIYF. DNA for the CDR3: TGCGCCAGCAGCCAAAACTCCGGGGCCTCTGGAAACACCATATATTTT.

CDR3 in amino acids: CASTRGGLAPSEQFF. CDR3 coding DNA: TGTGCCAGCACCCGGGGGGGACTAGCTCCTTCGGAGCAGTTCTTC. The chain carries TRBV7-9 and TRBJ2-1; 9 nucleotides agree with TRBD2. The germline CDR1 and CDR2 sequences are SEHNR and FQNEAQ (reference sequence). V lost 7 bases to trimming and J lost 10 bases; unmatched junction nucleotides: 14. The CDR3 has 15 amino acids.